This T cell receptor (beta chain) originates from a study of blood T cell repertoires in COVID-19. Overall study context: Samples came from the United States, Italy and Spain, spanning acute and convalescent COVID-19. Sample material is recorded as cDNA or gDNA derived from T cells, B-cell-depleted T cells, or PBMCs.

This CDR3 contains 13 residues. Trimming stripped 5 bases from V and 4 bases from J, with 11 bases between. Looked up from germline, CDR1 is MNHEY and CDR2 is SMNVEV (reference sequence). In the original analysis: Quantification of nucleated cells was approximated via reference gene primer amplification. Sequenced by immunoSEQ multiplex PCR; TCRdb stores in-frame clones only, minus some. Clonal size and the V and J genes are those of that table, whereas D and trimming came from the DNA. The sample yields fewer than 350,000 clones, 81% seen once. This chain connects TRBV27 to TRBJ1-2; D may be TRBD1 (6 bases). Sequencing was performed on peripheral blood. This sequence was found in a woman aged 55-75 years with active or convalescent COVID-19. CDR3 DNA sequence: TGTGCCAGCAGTCCGACAGGACCCTATGGCTACACCTTC. Translated, it gives CASSPTGPYGYTF.